One and the same sample provided the 2 T cell receptor beta chains below, sequenced in a study of blood T cell repertoires in COVID-19. Assay: immunoSEQ multiplex PCR; the TCRdb copy retains only in-frame clones and omits some. The table lists under 85,000 clones, roughly 85% of them singletons. The sample consisted of peripheral blood. These receptors were obtained from a human donor in a cohort sampled during active COVID-19.

This clone appeared a few times. The J gene is TRBJ1-1, the V gene TRBV7-8; D is uncertain. This CDR3 has 16 amino acids. CDR1 and CDR2 (germline): SGHVS, FQNEAQ. Trimming stripped 0 bases from V and 10 bases from J, with 21 bases between. CDR3 protein: CASSLARSGQPMRAFF. The DNA of the CDR3 is TGTGCCAGCAGCTTAGCGCGTTCTGGGCAGCCCATGAGAGCTTTCTTT.

This chain joins TRBV11-2 and TRBJ1-6; TRBD1 matches 7 bases. CDR1 and CDR2 (germline): SGHAT, FQNNGV. There are 15 residues in the CDR3. With V trimmed by 5 bases and J by 7 bases, 8 bases remained unmatched. The CDR3 reads CASSHETGVNSPLHF. CDR3 nucleotides: TGTGCCAGCAGCCACGAAACAGGGGTAAATTCACCCCTCCACTTT.